The clone carrying this T cell receptor beta chain was seen only a few times. The antigen remains undetermined. One entry per CDR3 protein, called by TCRdb with MiXCR from the 5' RACE reads. The sample shows 200,000 to 250,000 distinct CDR3 sequences, 8.5% to 9.5% of them seen only once. Trimming left V 0 bases short and J 8 bases short, with 13 bases between. The CDR3 runs to 14 residues. Germline V gene lookup returns CDR1 SGHAT and CDR2 FQNNGV. This sample stems from a study of T-cell memory formation after mild COVID-19. Study-wide results and caveats: Of the contracting clones, CD4+ ones lay mainly in CM and EM, and CD8+ ones in EMRA.

The receptor comes from a man aged 18 to 35 who had mild COVID-19 (a few samples of this study predate the infection). Cell type and time point are not known. The rearrangement joins TRBV11-2 to TRBJ1-2; D is unresolved. Sequenced sample: PBMCs or a T cell subset sorted from them (not recorded which). CDR3 amino acids: CASSLDQAGYGYTF. The DNA for the CDR3 is TGTGCCAGCAGCTTAGATCAAGCTGGGTACGGCTACACCTTC.